Sequencing of this T cell receptor (beta chain) was carried out in a study of T cells expressing NK-cell markers. About the research overall: The TCR beta repertoires were obtained from sorted CD3+CD56+NKG2C+, CD3+CD56+NKG2C- and CD3+CD56-NKG2C+ T cells. Eight donors were sequenced, of whom seven were HCMV-seropositive, while the remaining one was HCMV-seronegative. Study results and caveats: NKG2C+ dominant clonotype frequencies in 5 or 6 donors were about 1.0-8% of CD8+ T cells. A few of the donors also had these clonotypes leading their CD3+CD56-NKG2C+ fraction.

A note on this clonotype: Its specificity is not known.

The germline V gene encodes CDR1 SEHNR and CDR2 FQNEAQ (reference sequence). This CDR3 is 15 amino acids long. Using the 5' RACE reads, TCRdb records one entry per CDR3 protein without DNA. The repertoire table contains approximately 420,000 distinct CDR3 sequences. Material for sequencing was blood T cells: a sorted CD56 or NKG2C T cell subset, CD4+ or CD8+ T cells, or bulk PBMC T cells (not recorded which). This receptor was taken from a woman between 45 and 60 years old in good health. The chain joins TRBV7-9 to TRBJ2-4; there is no DNA to check the TCRdb D call of TRBD1. The CDR3: CASSLEQGRQDIQYF.